The entry that follows covers one T cell receptor (beta chain) sequence. Its antigen is not known. This sample is drawn from a study of cytomegalovirus exposure and HLA in healthy donors. PCR was performed using 60 Vbeta and 13 Jbeta primers. Sequencing used immunoSEQ multiplex PCR; TCRdb keeps in-frame clones, though not all of them. This sample has fewer than 200,000 clones, with 79% found just once. V lost 0 bases and J 1 base, leaving 7 bases between the germline ends. This CDR3 spans 15 amino acids. The germline V gene encodes CDR1 SGHAT and CDR2 FQNNGV. General study results and limits: Researchers left out some V segments, among them TRBV6-2 and TRBV6-3, as indistinguishable.

The sample comprised PBMCs. This receptor was obtained from a man aged 40-49 years in good health and CMV-seronegative. This chain joins TRBV11-2 and TRBJ2-4; tentatively, D is TRBD2 (5 bases). CDR3 DNA: TGTGCCAGCAGCTTAGAAGCGGTGGCCAAAAACATTCAGTACTTC. Amino acid sequence: CASSLEAVAKNIQYF.